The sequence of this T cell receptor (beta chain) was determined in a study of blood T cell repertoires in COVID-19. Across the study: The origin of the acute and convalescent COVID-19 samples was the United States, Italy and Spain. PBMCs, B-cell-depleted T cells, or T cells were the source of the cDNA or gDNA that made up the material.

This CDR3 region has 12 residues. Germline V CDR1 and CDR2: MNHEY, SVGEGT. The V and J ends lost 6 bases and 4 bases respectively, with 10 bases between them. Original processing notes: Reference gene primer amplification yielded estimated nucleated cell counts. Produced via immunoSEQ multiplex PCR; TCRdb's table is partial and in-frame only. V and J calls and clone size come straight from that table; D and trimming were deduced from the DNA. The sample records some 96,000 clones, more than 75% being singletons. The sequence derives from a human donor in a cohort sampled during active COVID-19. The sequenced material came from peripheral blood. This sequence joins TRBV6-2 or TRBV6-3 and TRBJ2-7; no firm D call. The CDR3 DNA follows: TGTGCCAGCAGCCGAGGCCAGTACGAGCAGTACTTC. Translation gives CASSRGQYEQYF.